Listed below are T cell receptor beta chains from one sample, sequenced in a study of cytomegalovirus exposure and HLA in healthy donors. Method: immunoSEQ multiplex PCR; TCRdb's copy keeps in-frame clones and lacks some. The data contain some 190,000 clones, roughly 75% of them singletons. Sequences were obtained from PBMCs. The receptors here all came from a woman in her 30s in good health and CMV-seronegative. Each CDR3 is given with its conserved first and last residue. The D gene is left open where the match is weak. Clone size is given for some rows only: seen once, a few or many times, or a class if the clone is expanded.

clone_size	v_call	d_call	j_call	cdr3_nt	cdr3_aa
.	TRBV7-3	TRBD2	TRBJ2-3	TGTGCCAGCAGCCAAGGGGCTAGCGGGGACTTCACAGATACGCAGTATTTT	CASSQGASGDFTDTQYF
.	TRBV10-3	.	TRBJ1-2	TGTGCCGTAGAAGCGGGGCCACCTGCTAACTATGGCTACACCTTC	CAVEAGPPANYGYTF
.	TRBV19	.	TRBJ1-3	TGTGCCAGTATGACATACACTGGAAACACCATATATTTT	CASMTYTGNTIYF
.	TRBV7-2	TRBD1	TRBJ1-1	TGTGCCAGCAGCTTTCGAGTTCCGACCGGGACAGGGATGTCTTTCTTT	CASSFRVPTGTGMSFF
.	TRBV4-1	TRBD1	TRBJ2-7	TGCGCCAGCAGCCAGATATGGGGGACAGGGGGGGTCTACGAGCAGTACTTC	CASSQIWGTGGVYEQYF
once	TRBV9	.	TRBJ2-7	TGTGCCAGCAGCCCAGCCGTACAGCCATACGAGCAGTACTTC	CASSPAVQPYEQYF
.	TRBV5-1	TRBD2	TRBJ2-7	TGCGCCAGCAGCTTGGCCCCCAGCGGGGGGGCCGTCTACGAGCAGTACTTC	CASSLAPSGGAVYEQYF
once	TRBV10-3	.	TRBJ1-5	TGTGCCATCAGTGAGGCGTGGCCGAGGGGCAATCAGCCCCAGCATTTT	CAISEAWPRGNQPQHF
.	TRBV27	.	TRBJ2-7	TGTGCCAGCAGTCCCACAGGTGTCCCCTCCTACGAGCAGTACTTC	CASSPTGVPSYEQYF
.	TRBV29-1	.	TRBJ1-1	TGCAGCGTCGCCGACTTTTCGAACACTGAAGCTTTCTTT	CSVADFSNTEAFF
.	TRBV4-3	.	TRBJ2-3	TGCGCCAGCAGCCAAGACTCGGGCACAGATACGCAGTATTTT	CASSQDSGTDTQYF
.	TRBV6-5	TRBD1	TRBJ1-2	TGTGCCAGCAGTTATTCTACAGGGGGCCTTGGCTACACCTTC	CASSYSTGGLGYTF
.	TRBV6-6	.	TRBJ1-6	TGTGCCAGCAGTCCACTCCCACATTCACCCCTCCACTTT	CASSPLPHSPLHF
.	TRBV30	.	TRBJ2-7	TGTGCCTGGGCAAGTCGGGGAGTAACCTACGAGCAGTACTTC	CAWASRGVTYEQYF
.	TRBV9	.	TRBJ2-3	TGTGCCAGCAGCGTAGACGGTCCAGATACGCAGTATTTT	CASSVDGPDTQYF
once	TRBV6-5	.	TRBJ1-1	TGTGCCAGCCGGCAGGGACAGAACACTGAAGCTTTCTTT	CASRQGQNTEAFF
.	TRBV7-2	.	TRBJ1-5	TGTGCCAGCAGCCCCTTGGGCGGGATTCAGCCCCAGCATTTT	CASSPLGGIQPQHF
.	TRBV4-3	.	TRBJ2-5	TGCGCCAGCAGCCAAGAATTCGGGGGTAGAGAGACCCAGTACTTC	CASSQEFGGRETQYF
.	TRBV18	.	TRBJ1-4	TGTGCCAGCTCCAAGGTTGGGAGTAGAGAAAAACTGTTTTTT	CASSKVGSREKLFF
.	TRBV7-2	.	TRBJ2-5	TGTGCCAGCAGCGGCATAGGGACTTCCCAAGAGACCCAGTACTTC	CASSGIGTSQETQYF
once	TRBV4-1	.	TRBJ2-7	TGCGCCAGCAGCCAACGATACCAGGACAGTCCCGAGCAGTACTTC	CASSQRYQDSPEQYF